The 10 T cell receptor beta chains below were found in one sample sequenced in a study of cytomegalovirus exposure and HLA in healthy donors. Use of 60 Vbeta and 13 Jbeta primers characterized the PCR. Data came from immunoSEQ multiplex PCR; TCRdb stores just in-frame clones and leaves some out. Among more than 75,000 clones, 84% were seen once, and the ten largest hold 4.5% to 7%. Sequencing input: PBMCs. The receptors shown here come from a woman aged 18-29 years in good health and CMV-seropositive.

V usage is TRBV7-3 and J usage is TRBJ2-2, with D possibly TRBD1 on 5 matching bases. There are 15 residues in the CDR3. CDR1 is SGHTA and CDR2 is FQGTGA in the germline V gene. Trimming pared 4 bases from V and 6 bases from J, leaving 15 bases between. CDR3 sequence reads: CASSSTGARPGELFF. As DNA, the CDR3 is TGTGCCAGCAGCTCGACTGGGGCACGCCCCGGGGAGCTGTTTTTT.

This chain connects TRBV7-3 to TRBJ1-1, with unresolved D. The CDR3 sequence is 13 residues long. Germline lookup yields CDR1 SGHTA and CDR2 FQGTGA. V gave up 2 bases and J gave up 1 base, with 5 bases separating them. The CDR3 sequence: CASSLYGNTEAFF. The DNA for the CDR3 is TGTGCCAGCAGCTTATACGGGAACACTGAAGCTTTCTTT.

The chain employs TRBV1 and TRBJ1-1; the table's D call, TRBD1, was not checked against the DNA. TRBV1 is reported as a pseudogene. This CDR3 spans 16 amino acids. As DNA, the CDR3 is TGCACCAGCAGCCCCGGGACAGTTACTTTGAACACTGAAGCTTTCTTT. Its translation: CTSSPGTVTLNTEAFF.

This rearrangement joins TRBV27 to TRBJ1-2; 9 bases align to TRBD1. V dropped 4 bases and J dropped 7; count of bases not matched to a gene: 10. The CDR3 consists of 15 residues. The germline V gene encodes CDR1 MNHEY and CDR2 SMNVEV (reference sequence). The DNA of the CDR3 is TGTGCCAGCAGTTCCCCCGGACAGGGGTGGAGTGGCTACACCTTC. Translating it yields CASSSPGQGWSGYTF.

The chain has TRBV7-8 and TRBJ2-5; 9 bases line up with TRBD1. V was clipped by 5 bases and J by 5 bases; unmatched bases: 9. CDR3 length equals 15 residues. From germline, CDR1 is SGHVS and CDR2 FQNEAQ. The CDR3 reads CASSPRQGGKETQYF. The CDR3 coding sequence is TGTGCCAGCAGCCCACGACAGGGGGGGAAGGAGACCCAGTACTTC.

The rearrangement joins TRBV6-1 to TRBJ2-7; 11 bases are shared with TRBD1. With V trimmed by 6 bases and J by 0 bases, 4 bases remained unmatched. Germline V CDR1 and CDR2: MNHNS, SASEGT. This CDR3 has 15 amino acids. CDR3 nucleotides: TGTGCCAGCAGAGCCGGGACAGGGGGCTCCTACGAGCAGTACTTC. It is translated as CASRAGTGGSYEQYF.

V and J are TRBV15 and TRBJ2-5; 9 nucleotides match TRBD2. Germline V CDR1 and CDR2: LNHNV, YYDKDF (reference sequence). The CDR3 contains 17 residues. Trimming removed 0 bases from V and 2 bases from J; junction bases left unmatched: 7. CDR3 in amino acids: CATSRDLASGVQETQYF. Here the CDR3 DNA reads TGTGCCACCAGCAGAGATTTGGCTAGCGGGGTTCAAGAGACCCAGTACTTC.

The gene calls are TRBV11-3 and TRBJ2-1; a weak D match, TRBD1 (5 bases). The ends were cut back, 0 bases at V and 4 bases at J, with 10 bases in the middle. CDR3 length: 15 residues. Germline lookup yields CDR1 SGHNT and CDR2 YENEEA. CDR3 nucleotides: TGTGCCAGCAGCTTAGAACCTACAGGATACAATGAGCAGTTCTTC. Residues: CASSLEPTGYNEQFF.

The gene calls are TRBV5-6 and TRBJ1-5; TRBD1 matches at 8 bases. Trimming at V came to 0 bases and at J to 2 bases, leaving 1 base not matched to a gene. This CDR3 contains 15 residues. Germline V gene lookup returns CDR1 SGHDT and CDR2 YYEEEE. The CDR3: CASSLGDRRNQPQHF. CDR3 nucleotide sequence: TGTGCCAGCAGCTTGGGGGACAGGCGCAATCAGCCCCAGCATTTT. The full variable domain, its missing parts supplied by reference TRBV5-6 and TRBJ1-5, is DAGVTQSPTHLIKTRGQQVTLRCSPKSGHDTVSWYQQALGQGPQFIFQYYEEEERQRGNFPDRFSGHQFPNYSSELNVNALLLGDSALYLCASSLGDRRNQPQHFGDGTRLSIL.

The CDR3 region is CSVELQGHQETQYF. CDR3 sequence (DNA): TGCAGCGTTGAGCTACAGGGACACCAAGAGACCCAGTACTTC. This chain links TRBV29-1 with TRBJ2-5; D possibly corresponds to TRBD1 (6 bases). V shed 3 bases and J shed 0 bases, with 11 bases lying between them. The CDR3 runs 14 residues. Germline loops: CDR1 SQVTM, CDR2 ANQGSEA.